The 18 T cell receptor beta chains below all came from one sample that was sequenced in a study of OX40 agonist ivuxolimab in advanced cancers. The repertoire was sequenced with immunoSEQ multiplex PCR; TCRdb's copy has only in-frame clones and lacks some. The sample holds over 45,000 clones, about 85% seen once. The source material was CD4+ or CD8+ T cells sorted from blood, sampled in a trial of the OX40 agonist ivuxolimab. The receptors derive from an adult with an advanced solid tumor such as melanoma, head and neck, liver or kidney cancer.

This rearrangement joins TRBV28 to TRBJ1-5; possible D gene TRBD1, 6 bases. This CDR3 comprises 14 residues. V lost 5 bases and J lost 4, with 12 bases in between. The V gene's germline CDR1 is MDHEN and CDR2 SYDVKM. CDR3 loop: CASSVTQGNQPQHF. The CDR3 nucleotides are TGTGCCAGCAGTGTAACACAGGGAAATCAGCCCCAGCATTTT.

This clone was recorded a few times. The CDR3 bases are TGTGCCAGCAGTTTTTTTCACACCGGGGAGCTGTTTTTT. This translates into CASSFFHTGELFF. The chain links TRBV6-6 to TRBJ2-2; D call uncertain. CDR3 length: 13 residues. Trimming took off 4 bases at V and 3 bases at J, with 6 bases between the two ends. Germline CDR1 reads MNHNY; CDR2 reads SVGAGI (reference sequence).

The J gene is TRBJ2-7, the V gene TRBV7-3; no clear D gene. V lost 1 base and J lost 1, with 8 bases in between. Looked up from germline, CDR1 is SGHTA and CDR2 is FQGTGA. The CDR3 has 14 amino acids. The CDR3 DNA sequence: TGTGCCAGCAGCTTAAGCGGCACGTCCTACGAGCAGTACTTC. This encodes CASSLSGTSYEQYF.

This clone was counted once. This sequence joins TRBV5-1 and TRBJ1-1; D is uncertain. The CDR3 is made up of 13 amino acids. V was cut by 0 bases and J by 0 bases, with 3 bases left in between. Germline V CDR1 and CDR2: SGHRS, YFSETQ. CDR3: CASSLVMNTEAFF. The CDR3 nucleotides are TGCGCCAGCAGCTTGGTGATGAACACTGAAGCTTTCTTT.

CDR3 sequence reads: CASSRTSANEQFF. CDR3 bases: TGTGCCAGCAGCCGGACTAGCGCCAATGAGCAGTTCTTC. The chain combines TRBV5-5 with TRBJ2-1; 9 nucleotides align to TRBD2. This CDR3 has 13 residues. J was trimmed by 6 bases and V by 4 bases; bases with no gene match: 2. From germline, CDR1 is SGHKS and CDR2 YYEKEE (reference sequence). The whole variable domain, filled in from reference TRBV5-5 and TRBJ2-1, reads DAGVTQSPTHLIKTRGQQVTLRCSPISGHKSVSWYQQVLGQGPQFIFQYYEKEERGRGNFPDRFSARQFPNYSSELNVNALLLGDSALYLCASSRTSANEQFFGPGTRLTVL.

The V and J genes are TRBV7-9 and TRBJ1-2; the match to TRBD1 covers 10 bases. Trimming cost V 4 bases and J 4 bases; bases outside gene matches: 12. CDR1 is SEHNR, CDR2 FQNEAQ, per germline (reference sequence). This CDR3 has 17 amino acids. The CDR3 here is CASSSRDRGRLLYGYTF. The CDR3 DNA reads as TGTGCCAGCAGCTCCCGGGACAGGGGAAGGCTCCTCTATGGCTACACCTTC.

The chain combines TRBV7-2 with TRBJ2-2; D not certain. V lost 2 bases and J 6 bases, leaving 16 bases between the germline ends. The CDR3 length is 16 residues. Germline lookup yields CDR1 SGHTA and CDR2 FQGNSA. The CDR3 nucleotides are TGTGCCAGCAGCTTAATGGCCCCGGACCACGCCGGGGAGCTGTTTTTT. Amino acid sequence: CASSLMAPDHAGELFF.

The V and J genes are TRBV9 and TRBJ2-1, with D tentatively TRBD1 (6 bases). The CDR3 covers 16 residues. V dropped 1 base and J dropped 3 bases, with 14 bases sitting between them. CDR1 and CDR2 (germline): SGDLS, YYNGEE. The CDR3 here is CASSVIGTQFYNEQFF. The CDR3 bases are TGTGCCAGCAGCGTAATTGGGACACAATTCTACAATGAGCAGTTCTTC.

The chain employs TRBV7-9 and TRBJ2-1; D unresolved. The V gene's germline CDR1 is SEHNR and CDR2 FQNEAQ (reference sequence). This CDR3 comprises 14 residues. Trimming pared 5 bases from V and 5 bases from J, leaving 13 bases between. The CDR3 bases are TGTGCCAGCAGCATAAGTATATCTCACAATGAGCAGTTCTTC. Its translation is CASSISISHNEQFF.

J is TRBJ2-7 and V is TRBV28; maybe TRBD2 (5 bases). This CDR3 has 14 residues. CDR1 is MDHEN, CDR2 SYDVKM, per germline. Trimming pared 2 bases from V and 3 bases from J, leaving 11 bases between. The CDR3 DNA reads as TGTGCCAGCAGTTTACGGGTTGGAGGCTACGAGCAGTACTTC. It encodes CASSLRVGGYEQYF.

The CDR3 DNA is TGTGCCAGCAGTTACTCCCCTAACCAGGGGGCTAATGGCTACACCTTC. It encodes CASSYSPNQGANGYTF. The chain carries TRBV6-5 and TRBJ1-2; 8 bases agree with TRBD1. The CDR3 contains 16 residues. Trimming removed 0 bases from V and 6 bases from J; junction bases left unmatched: 9. Looked up from germline, CDR1 is MNHEY and CDR2 is SVGAGI.

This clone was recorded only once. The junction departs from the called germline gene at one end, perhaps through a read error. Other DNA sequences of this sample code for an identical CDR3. The CDR3 sequence: CASSGGQLISENTIYF. The DNA of the CDR3 is TGTGCTAGCAGTGGGGGACAGCTCATCTCTGAAAACACCATATATTTT. The V gene is TRBV6-1, the J gene TRBJ1-3; 7 nucleotides align to TRBD1. In germline, CDR1 is MNHNS, CDR2 SASEGT. This CDR3 has 16 amino acids.

CDR3 loop: CASSAGTADFTDTQYF. CDR3 DNA: TGTGCCAGCAGCGCCGGGACAGCGGACTTCACAGATACGCAGTATTTT. The chain recombines TRBV7-9 with TRBJ2-3; TRBD1 agrees at 7 bases. V gave up 5 bases and J gave up 2 bases; unmatched junction bases: 10. CDR3 length: 16 residues. Germline CDR1 and CDR2: SEHNR and FQNEAQ (reference sequence).

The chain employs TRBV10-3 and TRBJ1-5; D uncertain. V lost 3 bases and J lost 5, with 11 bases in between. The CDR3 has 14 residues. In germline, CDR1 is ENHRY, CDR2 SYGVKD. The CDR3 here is CAISEVQLDQPQHF. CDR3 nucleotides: TGTGCCATCAGTGAAGTACAGTTGGATCAGCCCCAGCATTTT.

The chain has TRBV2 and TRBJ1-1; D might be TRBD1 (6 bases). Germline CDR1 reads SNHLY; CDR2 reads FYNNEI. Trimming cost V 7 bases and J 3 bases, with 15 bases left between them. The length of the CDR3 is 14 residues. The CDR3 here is CASIPTGPYTEAFF. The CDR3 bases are TGTGCCAGCATTCCGACAGGACCCTACACTGAAGCTTTCTTT.

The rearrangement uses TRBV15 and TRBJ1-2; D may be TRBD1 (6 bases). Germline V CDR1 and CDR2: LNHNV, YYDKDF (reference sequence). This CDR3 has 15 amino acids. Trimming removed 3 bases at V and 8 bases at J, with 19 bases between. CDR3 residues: CATSREKGQEWGYTF. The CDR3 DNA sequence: TGTGCCACCAGCAGGGAAAAGGGACAAGAGTGGGGCTACACCTTC.

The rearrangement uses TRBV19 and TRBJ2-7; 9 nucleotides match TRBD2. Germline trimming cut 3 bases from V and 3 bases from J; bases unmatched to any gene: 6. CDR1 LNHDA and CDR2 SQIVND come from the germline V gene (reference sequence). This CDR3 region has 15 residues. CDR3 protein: CASSIDSGRDYEQYF. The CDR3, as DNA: TGTGCCAGTAGTATTGATAGCGGGAGAGACTACGAGCAGTACTTC.

The CDR3 DNA reads TGTGCCTGGAGTGTAACCGACAGGGGGCATTCCTACGAGCAGTACTTC. As protein: CAWSVTDRGHSYEQYF. V and J are TRBV30 and TRBJ2-7; 10 bases line up with TRBD1. The V and J ends lost 0 bases and 1 base, in that order; junction bases with no gene match: 6. CDR1 is GTSNPN, CDR2 SVGIG, per germline (reference sequence). The CDR3 consists of 16 residues.